This T cell receptor beta chain was identified in a study of PD-1 blockade in classical Hodgkin lymphoma. Time point of the sample: cycle 4 day 1 (C4D1), after 6 weeks of nivolumab. Every single patient, without exception, relapsed after autologous stem cell transplantation, and brentuximab vedotin exposure varied. The V end lost 0 bases, the J end lost 0 bases, and 10 bases lay between the germline ends. The CDR3 contains 16 residues. The germline V gene encodes CDR1 SGDLS and CDR2 YYNGEE. The table came from immunoSEQ multiplex PCR; TCRdb's copy has only in-frame clones and leaves some out. The sample carries tens of thousands of clones, about 90% recorded once.

This sample comprised peripheral blood mononuclear cells (PBMCs), obtained before the fourth cycle of nivolumab. This chain uses TRBV9 with TRBJ2-1, with D maybe TRBD2 (5 bases). The receptor was derived from a human donor with classical Hodgkin lymphoma. The CDR3 region has the DNA TGTGCCAGCAGCGTAGGCGAGGGCAGCTCCTACAATGAGCAGTTCTTC. It translates to CASSVGEGSSYNEQFF.